This T cell receptor (beta chain) was recorded in a study of blood T cell repertoires in COVID-19. The CDR3 is 14 residues long. Germline V gene lookup returns CDR1 MNHEY and CDR2 SVGAGI. V gave up 6 bases and J gave up 3 bases, with 12 bases separating them. Repertoires were generated with immunoSEQ multiplex PCR, while TCRdb's copy carries only in-frame clones and drops some. The data show fewer than 70,000 clones, with around 90% seen just once and 2% to 2.5% held by the top ten. Source material: peripheral blood. This clonotype was obtained from a human donor in a cohort sampled during active COVID-19. The rearrangement uses TRBV6-5 and TRBJ1-5; D is unclear. DNA of the CDR3: TGTGCCAGCAGCTCCGACGGGAACAATCAGCCCCAGCATTTT. Its translation: CASSSDGNNQPQHF.